The clone carrying this T cell receptor (beta chain) occurred many times. Its matching antigen is unknown. This entry comes from a study of T cell repertoires in cytomegalovirus infection. The overall study: CMV infection and matching HLA type were both indicated by public TCR beta signatures. Study-wide results and caveats: Based on cumulative public TCR beta family frequency, carriers of CMV plus the relevant HLA were identified. Predominance within the ex vivo response was attributable to HLA-C-restricted CMV-specific TCR beta clonotypes.

CDR3 size: 14 residues. Trimming pared 5 bases from V and 2 bases from J, leaving 13 bases between. Germline V CDR1 and CDR2: SGHAT, FQDESV (reference sequence). TCRdb reanalysed the reads using MiXCR and keeps one entry per CDR3 protein. Of some 150,000 distinct CDR3 sequences listed, under 8% were seen once; the top ten hold under 20%. The clonotype comes from a human donor in good health (CMV status not recorded). Some clones in this sample may be carry-over from other donors' samples. The chain links TRBV11-1 to TRBJ2-7, with D possibly being TRBD2 (6 bases). Sequencing used PBMCs. The CDR3 region is CASSRLTRTYEQYF. The CDR3, as DNA: TGTGCCAGCAGCCGCTTGACTAGGACCTACGAGCAGTACTTC.